This note documents a single TCR beta chain sequence. Its antigen is unknown. The table came from immunoSEQ multiplex PCR; TCRdb's copy has only in-frame clones and leaves some out. The data show 50,000 to 75,000 clones, 70% to 85% seen once. The data were obtained in a study of siplizumab effects on memory and regulatory T cells. Broader study findings: Alloreactive sequences tracing back to unstimulated CD4+ memory cells fell significantly with siplizumab. Naive T cells seemed more diverse than memory cells and seemed major alloresponse contributors.

Trimming stripped 6 bases from V and 3 bases from J, with 11 bases between. The CDR3 length is 13 residues. Germline assignment: CDR1 MDHEN and CDR2 SYDVKM. The sample was memory CD4+ T cells sorted from blood. The receptor was derived from a human donor in good health. This sequence joins TRBV28 and TRBJ1-1, with D perhaps matching TRBD1 (6 bases). In nucleotides, the CDR3 is TGTGCCAGCAGCCTTCGGACAGACACTGAAGCTTTCTTT. Translated: CASSLRTDTEAFF.